Shown below are 12 T cell receptor beta chains from a single sample sequenced in a study of OX40 agonist ivuxolimab in advanced cancers. Using immunoSEQ multiplex PCR, the repertoire was profiled, and TCRdb retains in-frame clones only, with some absent. The sample lists under 60,000 clones; around four fifths were seen once. Sample: CD4+ or CD8+ T cells sorted from blood, taken in a trial of the OX40 agonist ivuxolimab. These receptors were collected from an adult with an advanced solid tumor such as melanoma, head and neck, liver or kidney cancer.

V gene TRBV11-1 combines with J gene TRBJ1-1; D is unresolved. From germline, CDR1 is SGHAT and CDR2 FQDESV (reference sequence). Deletions cut 1 base from V and 1 base from J, with 10 bases between. The length of the CDR3 is 15 residues. In DNA form, the CDR3 reads TGTGCCAGCAGCTTAGTATCCGGCGGGAACACTGAAGCTTTCTTT. Protein product: CASSLVSGGNTEAFF.

The chain combines TRBV5-1 with TRBJ2-5; D perhaps matches TRBD2 (5 bases). Looked up from germline, CDR1 is SGHRS and CDR2 is YFSETQ. The CDR3 length is 12 residues. Trimming removed 5 bases at V and 4 bases at J, with 9 bases between. This chain's CDR3 is CASRDEGETQYF. CDR3 nucleotide sequence: TGCGCCAGCAGGGACGAGGGAGAGACCCAGTACTTC.

The chain links TRBV9 to TRBJ1-1; D is uncertain. CDR3 length: 14 residues. Trimming stripped 0 bases from V and 4 bases from J, with 10 bases between. Germline V gives CDR1 SGDLS, CDR2 YYNGEE. DNA of the CDR3: TGTGCCAGCAGCGTAGGGGGTTATGGCACTGAAGCTTTCTTT. Its translation: CASSVGGYGTEAFF. The whole variable domain, remainder taken from reference TRBV9 and TRBJ1-1, is DSGVTQTPKHLITATGQRVTLRCSPRSGDLSVYWYQQSLDQGLQFLIQYYNGEERAKGNILERFSAQQFPDLHSELNLSSLELGDSALYFCASSVGGYGTEAFFGQGTRLTVV.

The gene calls are TRBV10-1 and TRBJ2-2; TRBD1 matches 7 bases. The germline CDR1 and CDR2 sequences are WNHNN and SYGVQD (reference sequence). The junction had 12 bases not matched to a gene; V was cut back by 8 bases and J by 3 bases. The CDR3 spans 16 residues. The CDR3 DNA is TGCGCCAGCTTTAGGCCCGGGACAGCTGACACCGGGGAGCTGTTTTTT. It specifies CASFRPGTADTGELFF.

This chain connects TRBV9 to TRBJ1-4; no clear D gene. In germline, CDR1 is SGDLS, CDR2 YYNGEE. CDR3 length equals 15 residues. The germline V and J ends were trimmed by 4 bases and 4 bases, with 14 bases remaining between them. This CDR3 is CASSQTGSLNEKLFF. The DNA for the CDR3 is TGTGCCAGCAGCCAAACCGGCAGTCTTAATGAAAAACTGTTTTTT. The variable domain in full, with the rest retrieved from reference TRBV9 and TRBJ1-4, is DSGVTQTPKHLITATGQRVTLRCSPRSGDLSVYWYQQSLDQGLQFLIQYYNGEERAKGNILERFSAQQFPDLHSELNLSSLELGDSALYFCASSQTGSLNEKLFFGSGTQLSVL.

This clone was observed a handful of times. V gene TRBV7-6 combines with J gene TRBJ1-1; 7 bases are a match to TRBD1. V dropped 2 bases and J dropped 0; count of bases not matched to a gene: 12. The CDR3 has 18 residues. The V gene's germline CDR1 is SGHVS and CDR2 FNYEAQ. The CDR3 reads CASSLRPLAGGLNTEAFF. CDR3 in DNA: TGTGCCAGCAGCTTAAGGCCCCTGGCAGGGGGGCTGAACACTGAAGCTTTCTTT.

The chain is built from TRBV2 and TRBJ1-4; D ambiguous. CDR3 length: 12 amino acids. V was trimmed by 4 bases and J by 5 bases, leaving 5 bases between them. Germline V CDR1 and CDR2: SNHLY, FYNNEI. CDR3 region: CASSAENEKLFF. The CDR3 nucleotides are TGTGCCAGCAGTGCAGAAAATGAAAAACTGTTTTTT.

The table lists this clone with many counts. This rearrangement joins TRBV7-6 to TRBJ1-3; 7 nucleotides match TRBD1. Germline V gene sequence: CDR1 SGHVS, CDR2 FNYEAQ. J lost 8 bases, V lost 1 base, and 8 bases had no gene match. There are 15 residues in the CDR3. CDR3 amino acids: CASSLVATGTDTIYF. CDR3 DNA: TGTGCCAGCAGCTTAGTTGCGACAGGGACAGACACCATATATTTT.

The V gene is TRBV18, the J gene TRBJ2-5, with TRBD1 as a possible D gene (6 bases). This CDR3 is built from 16 residues. V lost 1 base, J lost 5 bases, and 17 bases lay in between. CDR1 and CDR2 (germline): KGHSH, LQKENI. CDR3 amino acids: CASSPQEAGVRETQYF. The CDR3 DNA is TGTGCCAGCTCACCACAAGAGGCAGGGGTTCGGGAGACCCAGTACTTC.

This clone occurred a few times. V is TRBV21-1 and J is TRBJ2-7; TRBD2 is taken as the D call from the table, unchecked against the DNA. TRBV21-1 counts as a pseudogene. There are 14 residues in the CDR3. The CDR3 DNA reads as TGTGCCAGCAGCAACGGGCCGGGATCTTACGAGCAGTACTTC. It codes for CASSNGPGSYEQYF.

J is TRBJ2-5 and V is TRBV4-1; 7 nucleotides line up with TRBD2. Germline V gene sequence: CDR1 MGHRA, CDR2 YSYEKL. The junction had 5 bases not matched to a gene; V was cut back by 6 bases and J by 4 bases. The CDR3 loop spans 13 amino acids. The CDR3 loop is CASSPGGGETQYF. In DNA, the CDR3 is TGCGCCAGCAGTCCAGGCGGGGGAGAGACCCAGTACTTC.

This clone was counted between two and nine times. The V call is TRBV7-9, the J call TRBJ2-3; the match to TRBD2 covers 9 bases. CDR1 and CDR2 (germline): SEHNR, FQNEAQ (reference sequence). This CDR3 region has 15 residues. The trim removed 1 base at V and 5 bases at J, leaving 4 bases unmatched. The CDR3 coding sequence is TGTGCCAGCAGCTTAGGCGGGGGGGCCCAAGATACGCAGTATTTT. Protein product: CASSLGGGAQDTQYF.